This TCR beta chain was identified during a study of T-cell memory formation after mild COVID-19. Study details: There were largely donor-specific TCR clusters. Study results and caveats: Memory cells collected pre-infection included some clones that later responded, suggesting cross-reactive memory joined.

This CDR3 region has 14 residues. Germline values: CDR1 SGDLS, CDR2 YYNGEE. V lost 0 bases and J 4 bases, leaving 10 bases between the germline ends. Details on this clonotype: Antigen unknown.

TCRdb itself ran the 5' RACE reads through MiXCR, one entry per CDR3 protein. The data show around 340,000 distinct CDR3 sequences, with approximately 21% seen just once and 9.5% to 15% held by the top ten. The sequence derives from an adult woman who had mild COVID-19 (a few samples of this study predate the infection). Cell type and time point are not known. The sample consisted of PBMCs or a T cell subset sorted from them (not recorded which). This rearrangement joins TRBV9 to TRBJ2-5; the D is unclear. CDR3 coding DNA: TGTGCCAGCAGCGTAGAACCAGGAAGAGAGACCCAGTACTTC. Amino acids: CASSVEPGRETQYF.